The rows below give T cell receptor beta chains drawn from one sample of a study of blood T cell repertoires in COVID-19. TCRdb keeps only in-frame clones here, not all; method: immunoSEQ multiplex PCR. The sample consists of tens of thousands of clones, 89% of them appearing once. Specimen: peripheral blood. The receptor source for this set is a man aged 60 to 75 with COVID-19, enrolled during active disease. Both conserved end residues are part of each CDR3. D genes are given only for firm matches. The listing skips clone size in some rows; elsewhere it reads once, few, many or a size class.

clone_size j_call d_call v_call cdr3_nt cdr3_aa
. TRBJ1-6 . TRBV28 TGTGCCAGCAGTTTTTTCTCCGGGAATTCACCCCTCCACTTT CASSFFSGNSPLHF
. TRBJ1-1 TRBD1 TRBV12-5 TGTGCTAGTGGCCTCCGAACAGGGGGGTCTTTGGAGAACACTGAAGCTTTCTTT CASGLRTGGSLENTEAFF
. TRBJ1-1 . TRBV30 TGTGCCTGGTGGGGAGATGAAGCTTTCTTT CAWWGDEAFF
. TRBJ2-1 . TRBV9 TGTGCCAGCAGCGTAGTTTCGGGACTTGTAGGCAATGAGCAGTTCTTC CASSVVSGLVGNEQFF
. TRBJ2-3 . TRBV11-3 TGTGCCAGCAGCTTTCGGGATTCTAGCACAGATACGCAGTATTTT CASSFRDSSTDTQYF
. TRBJ2-1 . TRBV27 TGTGCCAGCAGTTTATGGCGGGGCTCCTACAATGAGCAGTTCTTC CASSLWRGSYNEQFF
. TRBJ2-2 TRBD2 TRBV7-3 TGTGCCAGCAGCTCCAGCGGGAGAGGGGAGCTGTTTTTT CASSSSGRGELFF
. TRBJ2-4 TRBD1 TRBV27 TGTGCCAGCACGAGATCCGGGACAGGGGCGAACATTCAGTACTTC CASTRSGTGANIQYF
. TRBJ1-1 . TRBV6-5 TGTGCCAGCAGTTCGTCCGGGAACACTGAAGCTTTCTTT CASSSSGNTEAFF
few TRBJ1-4 . TRBV5-4 TGTGCCAGCGGGACTGGCCTTAATGAAAAACTGTTTTTT CASGTGLNEKLFF
. TRBJ2-5 . TRBV9 TGTGCCAGCAGCGTTAGACAGGGCGGAGGGGAGACCCAGTACTTC CASSVRQGGGETQYF
. TRBJ2-7 . TRBV6-2/TRBV6-3 TGTGCCAGCAGTTACAAGCTCGGAGTCGACAGGACCTCCTACGAGCAGTACTTC CASSYKLGVDRTSYEQYF
. TRBJ2-1 TRBD2 TRBV3-1/TRBV3-2 TGTGCCAGCAGCCAAGATACTAGCGGAAATGAGCAGTTCTTC CASSQDTSGNEQFF
. TRBJ2-3 TRBD2 TRBV3-1/TRBV3-2 TGTGCCAGCAGCCAAGGGCTAGCGGAGACCACAGATACGCAGTATTTT CASSQGLAETTDTQYF
. TRBJ1-1 . TRBV4-1 TGCGCCAGCAGCAACAGTAACACTGAAGCTTTCTTT CASSNSNTEAFF
. TRBJ2-3 . TRBV3-1/TRBV3-2 TGTGCCAGCAGCCCGGGGGTGACTAGCACAGATACGCAGTATTTT CASSPGVTSTDTQYF
. TRBJ1-1 TRBD1 TRBV2 TGTGCCAGCAGTGACTGGGACAGGGGGGATACTGAAGCTTTCTTT CASSDWDRGDTEAFF
. TRBJ1-3 TRBD1 TRBV18 TGTGCCAGCTCACCCTCCCAAGAGGGGGCAGGTGGAAACACCATATATTTT CASSPSQEGAGGNTIYF
once TRBJ2-7 . TRBV11-2 TGTGCCAGCAGCTTAGAGCCCCAGGGAAGCGAGCAGTACTTC CASSLEPQGSEQYF
once TRBJ2-1 TRBD2 TRBV3-1/TRBV3-2 TGTGCCAGCAGCCAAGTCGGGGAGGGGCATGAGCAGTTCTTC CASSQVGEGHEQFF
. TRBJ2-7 . TRBV6-1 TGTGCCAGCAGTGAAGCCCCTCGCAGGCCCATTGGGCAGTACTTC CASSEAPRRPIGQYF
. TRBJ1-6 TRBD1 TRBV11-2 TGTGCCAGCCTCCGGGACAGCGATAATTCACCCCTCCACTTT CASLRDSDNSPLHF
once TRBJ2-5 . TRBV5-1 TGCGCCAGCAGCGTAGTAGCGGCCCAAGAGACCCAGTACTTC CASSVVAAQETQYF
. TRBJ2-2 TRBD2 TRBV19 TGTGCCAGTAGTTGGGACCGGGAGGACACCGGGGAGCTGTTTTTT CASSWDREDTGELFF
. TRBJ1-5 . TRBV10-3 TGTGCCATCAGTGACCGCGGGGCCCTAGGTCAGCCCCAGCATTTT CAISDRGALGQPQHF
few TRBJ2-5 TRBD2 TRBV7-9 TGTGCCAGCGGGCGGGAGGTTAGAAACCAGTACTTC CASGREVRNQYF
. TRBJ1-5 . TRBV23-1 TGCGCCAGCAGTCGTCCCGCCAGGGGCGCGAGTCAGCCCCAGCATTTT CASSRPARGASQPQHF
. TRBJ2-2 . TRBV4-2 TGTGCCAGCAGCCCTCTGGGCCGCACCGGGGAGCTGTTTTTT CASSPLGRTGELFF
. TRBJ1-2 . TRBV2 TGTGCCAGCAGTGTTAACCGGGAATCTGATGGGGGCTACACCTTC CASSVNRESDGGYTF
. TRBJ1-1 TRBD1 TRBV4-1 TGCGCCAGCAGCCAATCACACAGGGGAAGAACTGAAGCTTTCTTT CASSQSHRGRTEAFF
. TRBJ2-7 . TRBV6-5 TGTGCCAGCAGTTACGCTGGACAGCAATACGAGCAGTACTTC CASSYAGQQYEQYF
. TRBJ2-7 . TRBV6-5 TGTGCCAGCACCAAAGTGGGGGGATTCGCGGGGGAGCAGTACTTC CASTKVGGFAGEQYF
. TRBJ2-7 . TRBV18 TGTGCCAGCTCACCCTCTCATGAGGCCGAGCAGTACTTC CASSPSHEAEQYF
. TRBJ1-2 . TRBV5-1 TGCGCCAGCAGTCGGAACCGGGACACCTATGGCTACACCTTC CASSRNRDTYGYTF
. TRBJ1-5 . TRBV20-1 TGCAGTGCTAGTGACAGATTATCACATCAGCCCCAGCATTTT CSASDRLSHQPQHF
. TRBJ2-7 TRBD1 TRBV6-2/TRBV6-3 TGTGCCAGCAGTCGGACAGGGGGCTCCTACGAGCAGTACTTC CASSRTGGSYEQYF
. TRBJ2-1 TRBD2 TRBV6-5 TGTGCCAGCAGTTTATCGACTAGCGGGTTATACAATGAGCAGTTCTTC CASSLSTSGLYNEQFF
. TRBJ1-2 TRBD1 TRBV4-1 TGCGCCAGCAGCCCCGAGGGGATTAGGGCAGGGGGAATGGATGGCTACACCTTC CASSPEGIRAGGMDGYTF
. TRBJ2-1 TRBD2 TRBV10-3 TGTGCCATCCGTGAGGGACTAGCGGATAGCTCCTACAATGAGCAGTTCTTC CAIREGLADSSYNEQFF
. TRBJ2-5 . TRBV19 TGTGCCAGTAGTGCCTCGGACCCAGGGTCATGGACCCAGTACTTC CASSASDPGSWTQYF
. TRBJ1-1 . TRBV7-2 TGTGCCAGCAGCTTGGGGGGGCCCACTGAAGCTTTCTTT CASSLGGPTEAFF
. TRBJ2-1 TRBD1 TRBV2 TGTGCCAGCAGGCCGGACAGGGTAAATGAGCAGTTCTTC CASRPDRVNEQFF
. TRBJ2-1 TRBD1 TRBV5-1 TGCGCCAGCAGCTTGGGGGGACAGAATCTGGGCAATGAGCAGTTCTTC CASSLGGQNLGNEQFF
. TRBJ2-1 TRBD2 TRBV7-3 TGTGCCAGCAGCTTAGAACTAGCGGGAACGGGTGAGCAGTTCTTC CASSLELAGTGEQFF
. TRBJ2-1 TRBD1 TRBV6-2/TRBV6-3 TGTGCCAGCAGTTTGACAGGGGCCGACTACAATGAGCAGTTCTTC CASSLTGADYNEQFF
. TRBJ1-1 . TRBV11-3 TGTGCCAGCAGCCCCGAGGAGACTGAAGCTTTCTTT CASSPEETEAFF
. TRBJ1-2 TRBD1 TRBV29-1 TGCAGCGTTGTTATAGGGGGCGCCGAGATAGATGGCTACACCTTC CSVVIGGAEIDGYTF
. TRBJ1-3 . TRBV30 TGTGCCTGGAGTGTACCGGTGTCTGGAAACACCATATATTTT CAWSVPVSGNTIYF
. TRBJ2-1 TRBD2 TRBV2 TGTGCCAGCAGTAAAGCTGGGACTAGCGGGAGGAATGAGCAGTTCTTC CASSKAGTSGRNEQFF
. TRBJ1-1 TRBD1 TRBV27 TGTGCCAGCAGTCCTTGGACAGGGAGGACTGAAGCTTTCTTT CASSPWTGRTEAFF
. TRBJ1-5 . TRBV28 TGTGCCAGCAGCTCCGGGACATCGAGGAATCAGCCCCAGCATTTT CASSSGTSRNQPQHF
. TRBJ1-2 TRBD1 TRBV15 TGTGCCACCAGCGGGGACAGGGTGTTCGGTGGCTACACCTTC CATSGDRVFGGYTF
. TRBJ2-3 . TRBV5-1 TGCGCCAGCCGACCTCGGGATGCAGATACGCAGTATTTT CASRPRDADTQYF
. TRBJ2-1 TRBD1 TRBV11-2 TGTGCCAGCAGAGTTGGGACAGGGGGCGGCTATGAGCAGTTCTTC CASRVGTGGGYEQFF
. TRBJ1-3 . TRBV7-9 TGTGCCAGCAGCACCTCTGCAGTCTCTGGAAACACCATATATTTT CASSTSAVSGNTIYF
. TRBJ2-1 TRBD2 TRBV7-6 TGTGCCAGCAGCTCAAGGACTAGCGGCAATGAGCAGTTCTTC CASSSRTSGNEQFF
. TRBJ1-2 . TRBV16 TGTGCCAGCAGCCAATCAACAGGAAACTATGGCTACACCTTC CASSQSTGNYGYTF